These T cell receptor beta chains were read from a single sample in a study of shared clonotypes between healthy human individuals. The protocol was immunoSEQ multiplex PCR, while the TCRdb copy is restricted to in-frame clones and leaves out a portion. Of about 1.9 million clones detected, 85% to 95% appear once; the ten largest clones hold more than 1.5%. Source material: naive CD8+ T cells from PBMCs. The origin of the receptors is a man aged 18 to 30 in good health. Some clones in this sample may be carry-over from other donors' samples. The CDR3 runs from the conserved cysteine through the conserved F or W. D genes are given only for firm matches. Only some rows state a clone size, as once, few, many or a class for expanded clones.

NA	TRBV6-4	TRBJ2-2	TRBD2	TGTGCCAGCAGCGAAACTAGCGGAATTGCCACCGGGGAGCTGTTTTTT	CASSETSGIATGELFF
NA	TRBV28	TRBJ1-1	TRBD1	TGTGCCAGCAGTTTCGGGTTGGGACAGACGAACACTGAAGCTTTCTTT	CASSFGLGQTNTEAFF
once	TRBV4-1	TRBJ2-7	NA	TGCGCCAGCAGCCAAGATAGAAAGGCGGCGGCGACCTACGAGCAGTACTTC	CASSQDRKAAATYEQYF
NA	TRBV5-6	TRBJ2-3	TRBD2	TGTGCCAGCAGCTACAGACTAGCGGGAGGGACTAGCACAGATACGCAGTATTTT	CASSYRLAGGTSTDTQYF
NA	TRBV14	TRBJ2-4	TRBD2	TGTGCCAGCAAGTCCCGGGAGGGCCGCGGCATTCAGTACTTC	CASKSREGRGIQYF
NA	TRBV2	TRBJ2-3	TRBD2	TGTGCCAGCAGTGCGCTAGCGGGAGATACGCAGTATTTT	CASSALAGDTQYF
NA	TRBV27	TRBJ2-1	NA	TGTGCCAGCACACCCCGGGACACTGAAGACAATGAGCAGTTCTTC	CASTPRDTEDNEQFF
NA	TRBV7-9	TRBJ2-7	TRBD2	TGTGCCAGCCTCGTGGGCGGGAGGGATTACGAGCAGTACTTC	CASLVGGRDYEQYF
NA	TRBV7-9	TRBJ2-3	NA	TGTGCCAGCAGCTCTCCGGACACAGATACGCAGTATTTT	CASSSPDTDTQYF
NA	TRBV20-1	TRBJ2-1	NA	TGCAGTGCTAGAAGCTACAATGAGCAGTTCTTC	CSARSYNEQFF
NA	TRBV7-9	TRBJ2-3	NA	TGTGCCAGCAGCACCTCGGCGGGCACAGATACGCAGTATTTT	CASSTSAGTDTQYF
NA	TRBV5-8	TRBJ2-7	NA	TGTGCCAGCAGCTTGGTTTTGGACCGCTACGAGCAGTACTTC	CASSLVLDRYEQYF
NA	TRBV7-9	TRBJ2-7	TRBD2	TGTGCCAGCAGCTTAGTAAGGGCTAGCGGGGCAAACTACGAGCAGTACTTC	CASSLVRASGANYEQYF
NA	TRBV7-9	TRBJ2-1	NA	TGTGCCGGCACGGGGACTCACCTCCACCTCCCGGGCGTATACAATGAGCAGTTCTTC	CAGTGTHLHLPGVYNEQFF
once	TRBV19	TRBJ2-5	NA	TGTGCCAGTAGCTTCGGGGGAGAGACCCAGTACTTC	CASSFGGETQYF
NA	TRBV7-9	TRBJ1-1	NA	TGTGCCAGCGGACCCCCCGGGGCCGGCGCTGAAGCTTTCTTT	CASGPPGAGAEAFF
NA	TRBV27	TRBJ2-2	TRBD1	TGTGCCAGCAGTTTTCGGGACAGGGGGCCCACCGGGGAGCTGTTTTTT	CASSFRDRGPTGELFF
NA	TRBV30	TRBJ2-3	NA	TGTGCCTGGAGATCTAGGGCGGGTACAGTCACTTTTAGCACAGATACGCAGTATTTT	CAWRSRAGTVTFSTDTQYF
NA	TRBV27	TRBJ1-5	NA	TGTGCCAGCAGTTTCTCTGGAAATCAGCCCCAGCATTTT	CASSFSGNQPQHF
NA	TRBV28	TRBJ2-7	NA	TGTGCCAGCAGTAACGACCGCGCTGTCTACGAGCAGTACTTC	CASSNDRAVYEQYF
NA	TRBV19	TRBJ1-1	NA	TGTGCCAGTAGTGGCCGCAGGGCCGCTGAAGCTTTCTTT	CASSGRRAAEAFF
NA	TRBV7-9	TRBJ2-1	NA	TGTGCCAGCAGCTTCGGAAACAATGAGCAGTTCTTC	CASSFGNNEQFF
once	TRBV6-4	TRBJ2-1	TRBD2	TGTGCCAGCAGTGAAGCGGGAGGCTACAATGAGCAGTTCTTC	CASSEAGGYNEQFF
NA	TRBV19	TRBJ2-1	NA	TGTGCCAGTAGTTGGTTCGGCTACTCCAATGAGCAGTTCTTC	CASSWFGYSNEQFF
NA	TRBV6-1	TRBJ2-7	TRBD1	TGTGCCAGCAGTGAACGAGGACAGGGGACTATAGGACCCACCTACGAGCAGTACTTC	CASSERGQGTIGPTYEQYF
NA	TRBV5-8	TRBJ2-1	NA	TGTGCCAGCAGCTGGGCGCGGGCGGCGTATTACAATGAGCAGTTCTTC	CASSWARAAYYNEQFF
NA	TRBV5-5	TRBJ1-5	NA	TGTGCCAGCAGCCACAAGCCGACAGAGTATAGCAATCAGCCCCAGCATTTT	CASSHKPTEYSNQPQHF
NA	TRBV7-9	TRBJ2-7	TRBD1	TGTGCCAGCAGCCCCAAGCATACAGGGGACTACGAGCAGTACTTC	CASSPKHTGDYEQYF
NA	TRBV27	TRBJ2-7	NA	TGTGCCAGCAGTGTTTACGAGCAGTACTTC	CASSVYEQYF